Following are 2 T cell receptor beta chains from one sample sequenced in a study of cytomegalovirus exposure and HLA in healthy donors. Primers: 60 Vbeta forward and 13 Jbeta reverse. TCRdb keeps only in-frame clones here, not all; method: immunoSEQ multiplex PCR. The sample yields some 120,000 clones, about three quarters seen once. The sequenced sample consisted of PBMCs. Source of these receptors: a middle-aged woman in good health and CMV-seronegative.

This rearrangement joins TRBV7-9 to TRBJ2-1; 8 nucleotides match TRBD2. V was pared by 1 base and J by 5 bases, with 7 bases of the junction left unmatched. This CDR3 is built from 16 residues. Germline V gene lookup returns CDR1 SEHNR and CDR2 FQNEAQ (reference sequence). The CDR3 DNA reads TGTGCCAGCAGCTTAGGGGGTAGCGGGATTCACAATGAGCAGTTCTTC. Translating gives CASSLGGSGIHNEQFF.

The chain has TRBV7-9 and TRBJ2-1, with 7 nucleotides matching TRBD2. The CDR3 consists of 16 residues. The V and J ends lost 5 bases and 0 bases, in that order; junction bases with no gene match: 7. Germline loops: CDR1 SEHNR, CDR2 FQNEAQ (reference sequence). CDR3 amino acids: CASSELGGSSYNEQFF. The CDR3 nucleotides are TGTGCCAGCAGCGAGCTCGGGGGGAGCTCCTACAATGAGCAGTTCTTC.